This T cell receptor (beta chain) was sequenced during a study of blood T cell repertoires in COVID-19. Across the whole study: Samples taken during acute and convalescent COVID-19 were collected in the United States, Italy and Spain. PBMCs, B-cell-depleted T cells, or T cells were the source of the cDNA or gDNA that made up the material.

In the study's own analysis: Counts of nucleated cells, estimated from reference gene primer amplification, were obtained. Method: immunoSEQ multiplex PCR; TCRdb's copy keeps in-frame clones and lacks some. V and J calls and clone size are those listed in that table; D and trimming were worked out from the DNA. The sample holds some 100,000 clones, 80% to 95% seen once. After removal of 10 bases from V and 3 bases from J, the junction contained 11 bases not matched to a gene. CDR3 length equals 14 residues. Sequencing used peripheral blood. This TCR was sampled from a man aged 60 to 75 with acute or convalescent COVID-19. The V call is TRBV6-7, the J call TRBJ2-7; 8 nucleotides match TRBD1. TRBV6-7 is recorded as an ORF, its role being uncertain. The CDR3 is CATSFRTGYYEQYV. The CDR3 DNA sequence: TGTGCCACTTCCTTTCGGACAGGGTACTACGAGCAGTACGTC.